The clone carrying this T cell receptor (beta chain) was seen at least ten times. Antigen specificity is unknown. The germline CDR1 and CDR2 sequences are KGHSH and LQKENI. The germline V and J ends were trimmed by 7 bases and 6 bases, with 20 bases remaining between them. The CDR3 extends over 15 amino acids. This sample was included in a study of T cells in Graves' hyperthyroidism and ophthalmopathy. RNA transcripts were the template for amplifying TCR beta CDR3 regions. The TCR CDR3 first-round RT-PCR relied on the HTBI primer set. TCRdb re-derived calls from the multiplex PCR reads in MiXCR, one entry per CDR3 protein. This sample carries around 290,000 distinct CDR3 sequences, more than 10% of them seen once, and the ten largest clones take almost 8%. Clinical symptoms, serum thyroxine, TRAb, thyroid ultrasound and orbital computed tomography informed diagnoses. Findings and limits, study-wide: Blood samples included most of the expanded thyroid clonotypes exceeding 0.001. In the analysis, a 13 V-J model separated ophthalmopathy from stable hyperthyroidism.

This TCR came from a woman in her thirties with Graves' hyperthyroidism that later progressed to Graves' ophthalmopathy. Sequenced sample: blood. V and J are TRBV18 and TRBJ2-3; D uncertain. CDR3 amino acids: CASLLAAQKGDTQYF. CDR3 coding DNA: TGTGCCAGCTTACTGGCGGCCCAAAAAGGGGATACGCAGTATTTT. The entire variable domain, with the rest obtained from reference TRBV18 and TRBJ2-3, is as follows: NAGVMQNPRHLVRRRGQEARLRCSPMKGHSHVYWYRQLPEEGLKFMVYLQKENIIDESGMPKERFSAEFPKEGPSILRIQQVVRGDSAAYFCASLLAAQKGDTQYFGPGTRLTVL.